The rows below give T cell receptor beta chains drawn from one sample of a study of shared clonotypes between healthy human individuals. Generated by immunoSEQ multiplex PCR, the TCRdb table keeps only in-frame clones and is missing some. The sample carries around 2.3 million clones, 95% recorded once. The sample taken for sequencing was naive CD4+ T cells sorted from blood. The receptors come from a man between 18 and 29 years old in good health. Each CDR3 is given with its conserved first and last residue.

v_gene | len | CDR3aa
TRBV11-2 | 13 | CASSRPGGREQYF
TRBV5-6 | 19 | CASSLAEGLAGSSSYEQYF
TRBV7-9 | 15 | CASSLDQGFQETQYF
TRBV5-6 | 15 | CASSARTGYDTEAFF
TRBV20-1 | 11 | CSARTGDEQYF
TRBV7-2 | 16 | CASSPTTGGVRQPQHF
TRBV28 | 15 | CASSLGGGGKETQYF
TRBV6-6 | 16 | CASSSELQGGTGELFF
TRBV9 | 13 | CASSVVPDSPLHF
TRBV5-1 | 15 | CASSSIAGGNNEQFF
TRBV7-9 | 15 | CASSSEYSYNSPLHF
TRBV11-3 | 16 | CASSLVGNSWDQPQHF
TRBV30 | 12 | CAWSRGTGELFF
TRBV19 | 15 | CASSRNPGTAYGYTF
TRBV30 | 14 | CAWSVPGSYSPLHF
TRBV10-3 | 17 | CAIMGTSGGRSYNEQFF
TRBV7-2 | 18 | CASSGRGLAGGSYNEQFF
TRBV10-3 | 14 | CAISESQRGETQYF
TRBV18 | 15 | CASSPPGSSSGSQYF
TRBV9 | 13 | CASSAASYNEQFF
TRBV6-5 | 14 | CASSLQRLVSEQYF
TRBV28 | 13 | CASSLIQNTEAFF
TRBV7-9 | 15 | CASSLALAGADTQYF
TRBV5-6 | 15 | CASSLRLAGSYEQYF
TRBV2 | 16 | CASKGYIAGLLETQYF
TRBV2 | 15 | CASSDGQGYTDTQYF
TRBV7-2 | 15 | CASSLYPMRDYGYTF
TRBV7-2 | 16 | CASSLSTASGFFEQFF
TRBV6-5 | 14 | CASSYSGYFDEQYF
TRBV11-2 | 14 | CASRGTGLSTEAFF
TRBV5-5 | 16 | CASSLVLGGTGYEQYF
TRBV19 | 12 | CASSIVTQPQHF
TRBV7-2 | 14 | CASSLQGFTDTQYF
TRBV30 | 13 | CAWSVFLGNEQYF
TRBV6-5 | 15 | CASSRQVVSGNTIYF
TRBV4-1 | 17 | CASSQEGGGTGTDTQYF
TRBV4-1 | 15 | CASGRDIGGSGELFF
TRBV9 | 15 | CASSVVQGPGNTIYF
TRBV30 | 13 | CAWRTLENTEAFF
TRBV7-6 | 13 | CASSFSQGQEQYF
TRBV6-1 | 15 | CASSDDSRAKNIQYF
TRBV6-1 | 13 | CATRTGTDSPLHF
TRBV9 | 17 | CASSGRSGTVYNSPLHF
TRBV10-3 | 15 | CAIKGLAENTGELFF
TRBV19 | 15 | CASSIDGSSGNTIYF
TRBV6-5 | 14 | CASSYSGRDNTIYF